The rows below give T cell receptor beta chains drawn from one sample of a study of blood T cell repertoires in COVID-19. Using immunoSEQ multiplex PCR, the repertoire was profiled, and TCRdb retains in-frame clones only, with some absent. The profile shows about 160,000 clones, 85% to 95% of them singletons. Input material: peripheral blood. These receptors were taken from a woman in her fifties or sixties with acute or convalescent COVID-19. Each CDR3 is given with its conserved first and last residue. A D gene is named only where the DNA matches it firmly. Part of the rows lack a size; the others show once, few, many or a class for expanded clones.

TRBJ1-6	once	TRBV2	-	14	CASNGGSYNSPLHF	TGTGCCAGCAACGGGGGCTCCTATAATTCACCCCTCCACTTT
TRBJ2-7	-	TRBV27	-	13	CASGVAANYEQYF	TGTGCCAGCGGGGTAGCGGCAAACTACGAGCAGTACTTC
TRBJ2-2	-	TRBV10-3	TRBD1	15	CAISESSGGTGELFF	TGTGCCATCAGTGAGTCGTCAGGGGGCACCGGGGAGCTGTTTTTT
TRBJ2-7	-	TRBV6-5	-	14	CASSYGAYVYEQYF	TGTGCCAGCAGTTACGGAGCCTACGTTTACGAGCAGTACTTC
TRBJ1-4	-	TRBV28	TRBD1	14	CASRTTGKAEKLFF	TGTGCCAGCAGGACGACAGGGAAGGCGGAAAAACTGTTTTTT
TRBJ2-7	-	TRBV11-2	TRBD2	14	CATGASGGNYEQYF	TGTGCCACAGGGGCTAGCGGGGGGAACTACGAGCAGTACTTC
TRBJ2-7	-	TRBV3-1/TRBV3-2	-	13	CASSQGTQGEQYF	TGTGCCAGCAGCCAGGGGACTCAGGGAGAGCAGTACTTC
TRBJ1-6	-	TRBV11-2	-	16	CASSPRVALLDSPLHF	TGTGCCAGCAGCCCCCGTGTAGCCCTTTTGGATTCACCCCTCCACTTT
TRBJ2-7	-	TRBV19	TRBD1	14	CASSGTGASYEQYF	TGTGCCAGTTCCGGGACAGGGGCGTCCTACGAGCAGTACTTC
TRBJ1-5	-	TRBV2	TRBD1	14	CASRTGTDNQPQHF	TGTGCCAGCAGGACCGGGACAGACAATCAGCCCCAGCATTTT
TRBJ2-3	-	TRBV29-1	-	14	CSVEGGRGTDTQYF	TGCAGCGTTGAGGGGGGGCGCGGCACAGATACGCAGTATTTT
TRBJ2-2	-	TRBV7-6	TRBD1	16	CASSLSGTGSSGELFF	TGTGCCAGCAGCTTATCAGGGACAGGTTCCTCCGGGGAGCTGTTTTTT
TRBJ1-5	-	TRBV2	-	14	CASSKDSGNQPQHF	TGTGCCAGCAGTAAAGATTCAGGGAATCAGCCCCAGCATTTT
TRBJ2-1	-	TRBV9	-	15	CASSVGFFDRGKQFF	TGTGCCAGCAGCGTAGGGTTTTTCGACCGCGGGAAGCAGTTCTTC
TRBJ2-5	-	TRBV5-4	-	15	CASSAGAGIQETQYF	TGTGCCAGCAGCGCTGGGGCGGGGATCCAAGAGACCCAGTACTTC
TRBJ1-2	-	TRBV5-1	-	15	CASSLLQGKNYGYTF	TGCGCCAGCAGCTTGCTCCAGGGAAAGAACTATGGCTACACCTTC
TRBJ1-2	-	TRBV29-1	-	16	CSVEGPVSPLNYGYTF	TGCAGCGTTGAAGGGCCCGTTTCCCCCCTTAACTATGGCTACACCTTC
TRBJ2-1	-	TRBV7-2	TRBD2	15	CASSFRAGTGNEQFF	TGTGCCAGCAGCTTCAGAGCGGGGACCGGCAATGAGCAGTTCTTC
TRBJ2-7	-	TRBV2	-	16	CASREVTGGPQPEQYF	TGTGCCAGCAGGGAAGTCACAGGAGGGCCGCAACCCGAGCAGTACTTC
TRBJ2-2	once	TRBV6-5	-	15	CASSYSEGVAGELFF	TGTGCCAGCAGTTACTCCGAGGGAGTGGCCGGGGAGCTGTTTTTT
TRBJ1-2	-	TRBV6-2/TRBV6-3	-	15	CASSSQTTGYYGYTF	TGTGCCAGCAGTTCCCAAACGACGGGTTACTATGGCTACACCTTC
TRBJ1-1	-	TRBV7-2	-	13	CASSLVTVRGAFF	TGTGCCAGCAGCTTAGTAACAGTTCGTGGAGCTTTCTTT
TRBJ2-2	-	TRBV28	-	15	CASRGLNPNTGELFF	TGTGCCAGCAGGGGACTTAATCCCAACACCGGGGAGCTGTTTTTT
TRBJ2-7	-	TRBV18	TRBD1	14	CASSPPWDSYEQYF	TGTGCCAGCTCACCACCTTGGGACAGCTACGAGCAGTACTTC
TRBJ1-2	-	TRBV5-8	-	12	CASSSRGYGYTF	TGTGCCAGCAGCTCCAGGGGCTATGGCTACACCTTC
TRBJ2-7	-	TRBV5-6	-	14	CASSSLQGGYEQYF	TGTGCCAGCAGCTCCCTACAGGGGGGGTACGAGCAGTACTTC
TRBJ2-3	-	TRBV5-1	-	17	CASSLVSGVGSTDTQYF	TGCGCCAGCAGCTTGGTTTCAGGGGTTGGGAGCACAGATACGCAGTATTTT
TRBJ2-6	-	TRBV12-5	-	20	CASGFTRDTIPASGANVLTF	TGTGCTAGTGGTTTCACCCGGGACACCATTCCCGCTTCTGGGGCCAACGTCCTGACTTTC
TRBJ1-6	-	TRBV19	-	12	CASSRGLSPLHF	TGTGCCAGTAGTAGGGGGCTATCACCCCTCCACTTT
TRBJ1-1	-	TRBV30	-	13	CAWTPDINTEAFF	TGTGCCTGGACTCCGGACATCAACACTGAAGCTTTCTTT
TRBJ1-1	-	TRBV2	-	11	CASSLRAEAFF	TGTGCCAGCAGTTTACGAGCTGAAGCTTTCTTT
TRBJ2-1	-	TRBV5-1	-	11	CASRLGEEQFF	TGCGCCAGCAGGTTGGGAGAGGAGCAGTTCTTC
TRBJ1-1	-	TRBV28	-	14	CASSLFSKNTEAFF	TGTGCCAGCAGTTTATTTAGTAAGAACACTGAAGCTTTCTTT
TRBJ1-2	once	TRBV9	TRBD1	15	CASSPWTGGDYGYTF	TGTGCCAGCAGTCCTTGGACAGGAGGTGACTATGGCTACACCTTC
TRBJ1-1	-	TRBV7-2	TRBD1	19	CASSLVAFPGQGKSTEAFF	TGTGCCAGCAGCTTAGTCGCCTTCCCGGGACAGGGGAAGAGCACTGAAGCTTTCTTT
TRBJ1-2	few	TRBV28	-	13	CASSTQAPGGYTF	TGTGCCAGCAGTACACAGGCCCCCGGGGGCTACACCTTC
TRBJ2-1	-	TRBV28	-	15	CASGRGLGADNEQFF	TGTGCCAGCGGGCGGGGCTTAGGGGCCGACAATGAGCAGTTCTTC
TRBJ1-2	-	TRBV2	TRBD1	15	CASSWTRTGRNGYTF	TGTGCCAGCAGTTGGACGCGGACAGGGCGGAATGGCTACACCTTC
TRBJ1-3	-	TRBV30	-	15	CAWTGGKTGGNTIYF	TGTGCCTGGACGGGCGGGAAGACGGGTGGAAACACCATATATTTT
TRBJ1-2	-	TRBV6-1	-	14	CASSEAQGVWGYTF	TGTGCCAGCAGTGAAGCGCAAGGGGTGTGGGGCTACACCTTC
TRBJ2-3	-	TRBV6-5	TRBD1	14	CASSPGTGSDTQYF	TGTGCCAGCAGTCCCGGGACAGGGTCGGATACGCAGTATTTT